What follows are 8 T cell receptor beta chains derived from one specimen sequenced in a study of regulatory T cells in long-lasting Graves disease. Researchers made TCR beta libraries by using iRepertoire HTBI primers and running Arm-PCR on CDR3 regions. TCRdb passed the multiplex PCR reads through MiXCR, listing each CDR3 protein once. The profile covers roughly 500,000 distinct CDR3 sequences, with approximately 15% appearing a single time and approximately 9.3% taken by the ten largest. Sample time point: newly diagnosed GD, antithyroid drugs for less than 3 months. Making the TCR library involved RNA that had been extracted from PBMCs. The data were also submitted as part of a second study, on T cells in Graves' hyperthyroidism and ophthalmopathy.

Specimen: peripheral blood mononuclear cells (PBMCs), collected at new diagnosis, from a patient treated with antithyroid drugs. These receptors were taken from a man aged 30-40 years with Graves disease.

The sample holds a few counts of this clonotype. V is TRBV25-1 and J is TRBJ1-2; D remains ambiguous. CDR3 size: 14 residues. Trimming took off 1 base at V and 7 bases at J, with 13 bases between the two ends. Germline CDR1 is MGHDK and CDR2 is SYGVNS. CDR3 sequence (DNA): TGTGCCAGCAGTGAATCCGGCCCCGTGGGTGGCTACACCTTC. This codes for CASSESGPVGGYTF.

This clonotype showed up just a few times. The chain is built from TRBV10-3 and TRBJ2-2; 7 bases are a match to TRBD2. The CDR3 is 15 amino acids. Germline V CDR1 and CDR2: ENHRY, SYGVKD. V lost 4 bases to trimming and J lost 4 bases; unmatched junction nucleotides: 6. The CDR3 spells CAISVGLAVTGELFF. The CDR3, as DNA: TGTGCCATCAGTGTGGGGCTAGCGGTCACCGGGGAGCTGTTTTTT.

Note on this clonotype: This likely stems from a read error, as it lies one base from a far larger clone. This chain links TRBV12-3 or TRBV12-4 with TRBJ2-7; 10 bases are a match to TRBD2. Trimming took 5 bases from V and 7 from J; bases not matched to a gene: 17. This CDR3 region has 17 residues. The CDR3, as DNA: TGTGCCAGCAGTCCTCGTATGTGGGCTAGCGGGAGCTATGAGCAGTACTTC. This gives the protein CASSPRMWASGSYEQYF.

This chain joins TRBV20-1 and TRBJ2-7; 12 bases match TRBD2. J lost 5 bases, V lost 2 bases, and 13 bases had no gene match. The CDR3 runs 17 residues. Germline V gives CDR1 DFQATT, CDR2 SNEGSKA (reference sequence). The CDR3 loop reads CSARLQPGLAGINEQYF. For the CDR3, the DNA is TGCAGTGCTAGACTCCAGCCTGGACTAGCGGGAATAAACGAGCAGTACTTC.

The genes are TRBV9 and TRBJ2-7, with D perhaps TRBD2 (5 bases). V lost 3 bases, J lost 3 bases, and 16 bases lay in between. There are 15 residues in the CDR3. Germline values: CDR1 SGDLS, CDR2 YYNGEE. CDR3 coding DNA: TGTGCCAGCAGCGCCCAACTAGTGGGGAGCTACGAGCAGTACTTC. It codes for CASSAQLVGSYEQYF.

The rearrangement uses TRBV27 and TRBJ1-3; possibly TRBD1 for D (5 bases). V was clipped by 2 bases and J by 4 bases, with 15 bases between them. The CDR3 sequence is 16 residues long. From germline, CDR1 is MNHEY and CDR2 SMNVEV (reference sequence). Here the CDR3 DNA reads TGTGCCAGCAGTTTAAAAGGGGACCAACTAGGAAACACCATATATTTT. Translating gives CASSLKGDQLGNTIYF.

This clonotype was observed at least ten times. V usage is TRBV20-1 and J usage is TRBJ2-3; TRBD2 might be the D (5 bases). Germline V gives CDR1 DFQATT, CDR2 SNEGSKA (reference sequence). The CDR3 runs 13 residues. CDR3 coding DNA: TGCAGCCGTCGGGATGGGGGCACAGATACGCAGTATTTT. Translated: CSRRDGGTDTQYF.

At least ten counts were recorded for this clonotype. V usage is TRBV12-3 or TRBV12-4 and J usage is TRBJ2-3; D uncertain. V lost 6 bases to trimming and J lost 1 base, with 8 bases between them. There are 13 residues in the CDR3. CDR3 bases: TGTGCCAGCAGCCGAAGGGGCACAGATACGCAGTATTTT. It is translated as CASSRRGTDTQYF.